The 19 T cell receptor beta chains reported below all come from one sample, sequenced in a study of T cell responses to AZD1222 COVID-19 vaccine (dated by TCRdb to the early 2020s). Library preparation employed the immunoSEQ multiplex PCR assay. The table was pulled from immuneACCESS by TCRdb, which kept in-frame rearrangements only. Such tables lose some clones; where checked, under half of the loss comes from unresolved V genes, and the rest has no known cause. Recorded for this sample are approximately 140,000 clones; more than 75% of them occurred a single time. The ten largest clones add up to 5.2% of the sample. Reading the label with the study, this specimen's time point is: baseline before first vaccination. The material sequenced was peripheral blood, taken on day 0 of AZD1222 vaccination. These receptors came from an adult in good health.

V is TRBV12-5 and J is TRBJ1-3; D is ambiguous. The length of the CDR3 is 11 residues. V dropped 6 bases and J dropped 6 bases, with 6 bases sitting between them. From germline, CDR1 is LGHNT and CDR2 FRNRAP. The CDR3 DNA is TGTGCTAGTGGCTTCGTAAACACCATATATTTT. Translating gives CASGFVNTIYF.

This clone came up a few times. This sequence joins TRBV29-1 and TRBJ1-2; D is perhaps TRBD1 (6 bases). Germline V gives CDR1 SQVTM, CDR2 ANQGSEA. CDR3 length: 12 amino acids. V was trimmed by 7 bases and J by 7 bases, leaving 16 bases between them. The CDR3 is CSGLKGEGGYTF. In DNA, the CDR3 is TGCAGCGGGCTGAAGGGGGAAGGTGGCTACACCTTC. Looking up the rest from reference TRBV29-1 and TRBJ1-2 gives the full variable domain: SAVISQKPSRDICQRGTSLTIQCQVDSQVTMMFWYRQQPGQSLTLIATANQGSEATYESGFVIDKFPISRPNLTFSTLTVSNMSPEDSSIYLCSGLKGEGGYTFGSGTRLTVV.

DNA for the CDR3: TGTGCCAGCAGCCCCCCCCCTAGCGGGAGGATCAGTAGGTACGAGCAGTACTTC. Translated: CASSPPPSGRISRYEQYF. V gene TRBV5-4 combines with J gene TRBJ2-7; TRBD2 matches at 11 bases. Germline V gene sequence: CDR1 SGHNT, CDR2 YYREEE (reference sequence). The CDR3 runs to 18 residues. Trimming took 4 bases from V and 4 from J; bases not matched to a gene: 16.

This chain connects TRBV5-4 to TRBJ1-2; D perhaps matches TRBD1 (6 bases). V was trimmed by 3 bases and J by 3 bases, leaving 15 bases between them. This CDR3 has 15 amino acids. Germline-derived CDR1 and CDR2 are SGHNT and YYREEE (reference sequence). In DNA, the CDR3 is TGTGCCAGCAGCTCCGGGACAAGGAATTACTATGGCTACACCTTC. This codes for CASSSGTRNYYGYTF.

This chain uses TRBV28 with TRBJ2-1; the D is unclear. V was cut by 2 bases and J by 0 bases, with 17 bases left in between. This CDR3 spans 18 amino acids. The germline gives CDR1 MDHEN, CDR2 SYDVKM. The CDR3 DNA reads TGTGCCAGCAGTTTAAGGTCAACAGCGATAAGCTCCTACAATGAGCAGTTCTTC. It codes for CASSLRSTAISSYNEQFF.

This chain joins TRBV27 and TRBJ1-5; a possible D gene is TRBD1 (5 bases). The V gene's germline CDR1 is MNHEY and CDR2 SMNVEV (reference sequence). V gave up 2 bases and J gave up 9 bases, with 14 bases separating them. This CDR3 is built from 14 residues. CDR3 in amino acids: CASSLGTGLMPQHF. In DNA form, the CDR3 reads TGTGCCAGCAGTTTAGGGACCGGCCTCATGCCCCAGCATTTT.

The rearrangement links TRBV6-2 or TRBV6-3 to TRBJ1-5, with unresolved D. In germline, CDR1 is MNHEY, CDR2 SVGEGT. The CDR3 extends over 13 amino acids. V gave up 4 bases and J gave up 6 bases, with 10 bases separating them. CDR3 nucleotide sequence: TGTGCCAGCAGTTGGCAGGCAAGTCAGCCCCAGCATTTT. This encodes CASSWQASQPQHF.

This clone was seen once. The CDR3 bases are TGTGCCAGCAGTCCCCGACAGGGGATGAACACTGAAGCTTTCTTT. Translated, it gives CASSPRQGMNTEAFF. The chain has TRBV2 and TRBJ1-1; 8 bases match TRBD1. The length of the CDR3 is 15 residues. Germline V gene sequence: CDR1 SNHLY, CDR2 FYNNEI. The ends lost 5 bases at V and 0 bases at J; junction bases unmatched: 5.

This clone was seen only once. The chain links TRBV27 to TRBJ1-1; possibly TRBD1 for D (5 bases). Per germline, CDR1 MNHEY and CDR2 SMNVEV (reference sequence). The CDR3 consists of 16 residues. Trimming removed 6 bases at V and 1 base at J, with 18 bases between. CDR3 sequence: CASRLRVRDGNTEAFF. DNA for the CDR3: TGTGCCAGCAGACTCCGAGTAAGGGACGGGAACACTGAAGCTTTCTTT.

This chain's CDR3 is CASSESLGDSYNEQFF. CDR3 coding DNA: TGTGCCAGCAGTGAATCTCTCGGAGATTCTTACAATGAGCAGTTCTTC. The rearrangement uses TRBV2 and TRBJ2-1; D call uncertain. In germline, CDR1 is SNHLY, CDR2 FYNNEI. The CDR3 is 16 amino acids. Trimming removed 2 bases from V and 4 bases from J, with 15 bases in between.

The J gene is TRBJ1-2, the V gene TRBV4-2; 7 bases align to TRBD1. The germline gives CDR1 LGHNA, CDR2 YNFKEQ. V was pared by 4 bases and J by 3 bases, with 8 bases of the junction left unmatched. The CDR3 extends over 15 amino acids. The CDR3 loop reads CASSRWDSPHYGYTF. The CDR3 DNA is TGTGCCAGCAGCCGCTGGGACAGCCCCCACTATGGCTACACCTTC.

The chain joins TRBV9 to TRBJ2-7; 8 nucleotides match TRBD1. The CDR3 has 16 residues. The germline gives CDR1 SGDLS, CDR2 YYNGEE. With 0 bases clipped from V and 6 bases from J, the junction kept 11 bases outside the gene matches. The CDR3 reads CASSVDGQGAWVEQYF. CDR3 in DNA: TGTGCCAGCAGCGTAGACGGTCAGGGGGCCTGGGTCGAGCAGTACTTC.

The CDR3 here is CASSLDVGSYTEAFF. The CDR3 DNA sequence: TGCGCCAGCAGCTTGGATGTCGGGAGTTACACTGAAGCTTTCTTT. This chain connects TRBV5-1 to TRBJ1-1, with D unclear. CDR1 SGHRS and CDR2 YFSETQ come from the germline V gene. CDR3 size: 15 residues. The V gene lost 0 bases and the J gene lost 3 bases, with 12 bases spanning the gap. Variable domain in full (rest from reference TRBV5-1 and TRBJ1-1): KAGVTQTPRYLIKTRGQQVTLSCSPISGHRSVSWYQQTPGQGLQFLFEYFSETQRNKGNFPGRFSGRQFSNSRSEMNVSTLELGDSALYLCASSLDVGSYTEAFFGQGTRLTVV.

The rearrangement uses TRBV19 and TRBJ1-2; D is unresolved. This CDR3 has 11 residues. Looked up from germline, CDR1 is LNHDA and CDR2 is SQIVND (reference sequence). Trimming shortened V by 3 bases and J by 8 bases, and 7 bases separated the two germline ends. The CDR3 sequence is CASSIGMGYTF. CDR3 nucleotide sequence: TGTGCCAGTAGTATTGGGATGGGCTACACCTTC.

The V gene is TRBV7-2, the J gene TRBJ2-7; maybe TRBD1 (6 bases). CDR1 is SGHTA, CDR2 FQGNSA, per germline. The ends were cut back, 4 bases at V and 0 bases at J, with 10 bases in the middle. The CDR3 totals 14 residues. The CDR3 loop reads CASSYMGASYEQYF. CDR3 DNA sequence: TGTGCCAGCAGCTATATGGGGGCCTCCTACGAGCAGTACTTC.

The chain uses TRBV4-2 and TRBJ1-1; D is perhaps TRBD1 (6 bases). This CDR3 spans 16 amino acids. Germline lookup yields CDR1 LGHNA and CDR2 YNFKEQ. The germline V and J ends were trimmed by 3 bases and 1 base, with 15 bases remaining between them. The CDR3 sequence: CASSQNTGHSNTEAFF. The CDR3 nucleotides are TGTGCCAGCAGCCAGAACACGGGACACTCGAACACTGAAGCTTTCTTT.

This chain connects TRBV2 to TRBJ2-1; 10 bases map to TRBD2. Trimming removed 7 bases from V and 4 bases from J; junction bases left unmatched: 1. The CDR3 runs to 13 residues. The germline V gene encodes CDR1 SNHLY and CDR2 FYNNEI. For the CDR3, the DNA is TGTGCCAGCACTAGCGGGGGATACAATGAGCAGTTCTTC. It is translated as CASTSGGYNEQFF.

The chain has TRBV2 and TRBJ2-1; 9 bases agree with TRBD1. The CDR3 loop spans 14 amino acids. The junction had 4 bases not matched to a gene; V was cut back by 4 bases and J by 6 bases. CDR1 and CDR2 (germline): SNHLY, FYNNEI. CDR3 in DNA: TGTGCCAGCAGTGGGGGGACAGGGACCAATGAGCAGTTCTTC. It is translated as CASSGGTGTNEQFF.

The DNA for the CDR3 is TGTGCCAGCAGTCCGGGGGACGCAGCGCAGTATTTT. Translated, it gives CASSPGDAAQYF. The genes are TRBV12-3 or TRBV12-4 and TRBJ2-3, with D possibly TRBD2 on 6 matching bases. This CDR3 contains 12 residues. Between the trimmed V and J ends, which lost 5 bases and 10 bases, there was a span of 13 bases.